The clone carrying this T cell receptor (beta chain) has ten or more counts. Its antigen is not known. This sample is drawn from a study of Graves' ophthalmopathy and Graves' hyperthyroidism. The study, taken as a whole, reports: Also, most clonotypes expanded in the thyroid above 0.001 frequency appeared in blood.

Diagnosis relied on clinical symptoms, serum thyroxine, TRAb, thyroid ultrasound and orbital computed tomography. Amplification of TCR beta CDR3 regions used RNA transcripts. HTBI-primed RT-PCR formed the first round, and a multiplex PCR formed the second. TCRdb recomputed calls from the multiplex PCR reads with MiXCR, one row per CDR3 protein. The table lists 400,000 or so distinct CDR3 sequences, 15% of them singletons. The CDR3 covers 14 residues. Looked up from germline, CDR1 is MNHEY and CDR2 is SMNVEV (reference sequence). With 3 bases removed from V and 5 bases from J, the gap between germline ends came to 13 bases.

This TCR derives from a woman younger than 30 with stable Graves' hyperthyroidism. The chain carries TRBV27 and TRBJ2-5, with unresolved D. Material for sequencing was peripheral blood. The CDR3 region is CASSLFPVGETQYF. The CDR3 nucleotides read TGTGCCAGCAGTTTGTTCCCCGTTGGGGAGACCCAGTACTTC.